This T cell receptor beta chain was documented in a study of blood T cell repertoires in COVID-19. Turning to the study itself: Samples of COVID-19 (acute and convalescent) were obtained from the United States, Italy and Spain. Sources were T cells, B-cell-depleted T cells, or PBMCs; the material itself was cDNA or gDNA.

As originally analysed: Amplification from reference gene primers served as the basis for estimated nucleated cell counts. Sequenced by immunoSEQ multiplex PCR; TCRdb stores in-frame clones only, minus some. V, J and clone size were drawn from that table, and D and trimming were deduced from the DNA. The sample includes about 68,000 clones, about 88% of them seen just once. Seattle's cohort entered during active infection and was followed longitudinally. The trim removed 6 bases at V and 2 bases at J, leaving 2 bases unmatched. CDR3 length: 14 amino acids. Germline V gene lookup returns CDR1 ENHRY and CDR2 SYGVKD.

The sequenced sample consisted of peripheral blood. This TCR was sampled from a man older than 75 with COVID-19, enrolled during active disease. The chain links TRBV10-3 to TRBJ2-7; 12 nucleotides line up with TRBD1. CDR3 sequence reads: CAIRGDRGPYEQYF. Written as DNA, the CDR3 is TGTGCCATCAGAGGGGACAGGGGGCCCTACGAGCAGTACTTC.